Given below is one T cell receptor (beta chain) in context. Its antigen is unknown. With 5 bases removed from V and 0 bases from J, the gap between germline ends came to 14 bases. This CDR3 spans 15 amino acids. The V gene's germline CDR1 is SGHAT and CDR2 FQNNGV. The hyperthyroidism was newly diagnosed and had lasted under 2 months; the patients were aged 18 to 65. The blood sample dates from first hyperthyroidism diagnosis, preceding any ophthalmopathy symptoms. These data originate in a study of T cells in Graves' hyperthyroidism and ophthalmopathy. Study observations and caveats: Within blood appeared most thyroid clonotypes that had expanded above 0.001.

Amplification yielded TCR beta CDR3 regions, with RNA transcripts as the source. Researchers ran a first-round RT-PCR on the TCR CDR3 using the HTBI primer set. TCRdb re-derived calls from the multiplex PCR reads in MiXCR, one entry per CDR3 protein. The sample lists 350,000 or so distinct CDR3 sequences; 17% were seen once. This TCR derives from a woman aged 25 to 45 with Graves' hyperthyroidism that later progressed to Graves' ophthalmopathy. Sample: blood. The chain combines TRBV11-2 with TRBJ2-7, with D unclear. The CDR3 DNA follows: TGTGCCAGCAGCGCGCTGAAGGACCTCTCCTACGAGCAGTACTTC. Protein sequence: CASSALKDLSYEQYF.